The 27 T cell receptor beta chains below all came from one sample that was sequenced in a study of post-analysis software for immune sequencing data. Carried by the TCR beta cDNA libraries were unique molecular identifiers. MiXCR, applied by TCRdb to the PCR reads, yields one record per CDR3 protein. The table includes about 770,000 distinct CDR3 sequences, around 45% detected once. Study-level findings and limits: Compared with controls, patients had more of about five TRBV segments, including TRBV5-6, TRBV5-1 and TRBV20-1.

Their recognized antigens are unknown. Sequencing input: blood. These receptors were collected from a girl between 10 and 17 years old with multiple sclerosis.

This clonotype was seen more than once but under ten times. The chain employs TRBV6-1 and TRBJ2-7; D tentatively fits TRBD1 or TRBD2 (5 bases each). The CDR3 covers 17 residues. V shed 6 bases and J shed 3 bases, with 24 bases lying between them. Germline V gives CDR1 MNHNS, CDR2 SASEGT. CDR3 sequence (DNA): TGTGCCAGCAGGTCGGGGCACCAGGGAGTAAAGAACTACGAGCAGTACTTC. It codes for CASRSGHQGVKNYEQYF.

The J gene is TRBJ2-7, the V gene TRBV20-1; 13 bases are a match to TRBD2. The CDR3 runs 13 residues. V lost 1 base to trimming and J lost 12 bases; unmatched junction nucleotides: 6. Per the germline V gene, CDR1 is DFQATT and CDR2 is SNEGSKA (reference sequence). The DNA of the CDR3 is TGCAGTGCTAGAGCCGGGACTAGCGGGATTCGGTACTTC. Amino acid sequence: CSARAGTSGIRYF.

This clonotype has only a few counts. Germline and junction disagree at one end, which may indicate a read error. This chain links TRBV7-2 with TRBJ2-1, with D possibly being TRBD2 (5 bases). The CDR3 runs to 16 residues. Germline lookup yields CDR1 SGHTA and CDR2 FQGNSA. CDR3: CASSPWEFGSYNKQFF. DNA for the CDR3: TGTGCCAGCAGCCCCTGGGAGTTCGGGTCCTACAATAAGCAGTTCTTC.

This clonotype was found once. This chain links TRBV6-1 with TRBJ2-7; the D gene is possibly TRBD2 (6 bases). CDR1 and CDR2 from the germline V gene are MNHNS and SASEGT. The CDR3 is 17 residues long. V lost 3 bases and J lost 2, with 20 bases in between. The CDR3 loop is CASSDSPPLATPYEQYF. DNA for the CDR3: TGTGCCAGCAGTGACAGCCCCCCTCTAGCGACTCCCTACGAGCAGTACTTC.

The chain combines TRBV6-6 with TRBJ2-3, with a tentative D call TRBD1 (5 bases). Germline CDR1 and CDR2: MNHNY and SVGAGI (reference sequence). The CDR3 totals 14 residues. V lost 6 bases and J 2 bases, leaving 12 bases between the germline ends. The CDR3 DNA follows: TGTGCCAGCAGCCCGACAGTTTTCACAGATACGCAGTATTTT. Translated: CASSPTVFTDTQYF.

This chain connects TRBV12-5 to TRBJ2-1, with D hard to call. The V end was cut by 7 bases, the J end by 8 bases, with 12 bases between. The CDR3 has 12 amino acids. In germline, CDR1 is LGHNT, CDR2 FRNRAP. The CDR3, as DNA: TGTGCTAGTGCCCCCAGCGTTCATGAGCAGTTCTTC. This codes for CASAPSVHEQFF.

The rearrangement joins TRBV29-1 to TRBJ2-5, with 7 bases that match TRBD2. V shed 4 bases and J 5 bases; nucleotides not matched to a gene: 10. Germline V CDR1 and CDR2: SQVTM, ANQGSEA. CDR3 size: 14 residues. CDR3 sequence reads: CSVVLAGEGETQYF. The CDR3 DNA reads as TGCAGCGTTGTTCTGGCGGGAGAGGGGGAGACCCAGTACTTC.

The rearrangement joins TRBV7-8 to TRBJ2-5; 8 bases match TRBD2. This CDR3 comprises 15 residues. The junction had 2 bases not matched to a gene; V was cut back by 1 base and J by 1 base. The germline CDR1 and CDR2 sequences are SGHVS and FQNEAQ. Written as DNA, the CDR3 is TGTGCCAGCAGCTTAGAGGGGACTAGCCAAGAGACCCAGTACTTC. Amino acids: CASSLEGTSQETQYF.

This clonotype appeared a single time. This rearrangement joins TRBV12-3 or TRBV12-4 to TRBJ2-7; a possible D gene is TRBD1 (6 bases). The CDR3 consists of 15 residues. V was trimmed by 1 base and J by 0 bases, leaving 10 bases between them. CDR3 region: CASSLGTEFSYEQYF. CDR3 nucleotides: TGTGCCAGCAGTTTAGGGACAGAATTCTCCTACGAGCAGTACTTC.

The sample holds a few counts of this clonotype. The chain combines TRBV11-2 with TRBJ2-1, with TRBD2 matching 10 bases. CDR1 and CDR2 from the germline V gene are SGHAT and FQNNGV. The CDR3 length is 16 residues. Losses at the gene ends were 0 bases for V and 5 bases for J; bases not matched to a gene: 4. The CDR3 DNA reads TGTGCCAGCAGCTTAGATCCCACTAGCGGGAACAATGAGCAGTTCTTC. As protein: CASSLDPTSGNNEQFF.

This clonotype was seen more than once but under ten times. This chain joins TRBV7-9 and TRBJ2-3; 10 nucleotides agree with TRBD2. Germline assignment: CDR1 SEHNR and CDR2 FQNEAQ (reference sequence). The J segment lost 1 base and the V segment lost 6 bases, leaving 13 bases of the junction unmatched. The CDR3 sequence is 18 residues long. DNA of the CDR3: TGTGCCAGCAGGGACCTAGCGGGAGTTTTGTCAGGCACAGATACGCAGTATTTT. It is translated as CASRDLAGVLSGTDTQYF.

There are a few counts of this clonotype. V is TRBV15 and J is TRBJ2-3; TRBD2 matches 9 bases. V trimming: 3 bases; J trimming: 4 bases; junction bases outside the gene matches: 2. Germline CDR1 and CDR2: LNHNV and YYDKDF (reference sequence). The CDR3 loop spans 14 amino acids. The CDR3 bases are TGTGCCACCAGCAGTAGCGGGAGTCCAGATACGCAGTATTTT. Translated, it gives CATSSSGSPDTQYF. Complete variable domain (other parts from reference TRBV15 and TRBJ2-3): DAMVIQNPRYQVTQFGKPVTLSCSQTLNHNVMYWYQQKSSQAPKLLFHYYDKDFNNEADTPDNFQSRRPNTSFCFLDIRSPGLGDTAMYLCATSSSGSPDTQYFGPGTRLTVL.

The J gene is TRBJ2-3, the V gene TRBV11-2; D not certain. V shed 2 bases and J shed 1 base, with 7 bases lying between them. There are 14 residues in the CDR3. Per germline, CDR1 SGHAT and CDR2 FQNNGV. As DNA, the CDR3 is TGTGCCAGCAGCTTATTTGGCGGCACAGATACGCAGTATTTT. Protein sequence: CASSLFGGTDTQYF.

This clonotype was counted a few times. DNA for the CDR3: TGTGCCAGCCCGGGACCGCGGAACTACGAGCAGTACTTC. It encodes CASPGPRNYEQYF. The V call is TRBV6-1, the J call TRBJ2-7; D tentatively reads TRBD1 or TRBD2 (5 bases each). CDR1 is MNHNS and CDR2 is SASEGT in the germline V gene. The CDR3 totals 13 residues. The V and J ends lost 8 bases and 3 bases respectively, with 14 bases between them.

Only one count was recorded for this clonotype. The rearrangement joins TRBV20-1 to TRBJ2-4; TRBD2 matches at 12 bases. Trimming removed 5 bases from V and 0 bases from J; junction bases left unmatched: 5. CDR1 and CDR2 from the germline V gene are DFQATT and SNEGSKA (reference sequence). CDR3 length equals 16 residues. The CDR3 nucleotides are TGCAGTGCTCCTAGCGGGAGGGGGCTAGCCAAAAACATTCAGTACTTC. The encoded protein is CSAPSGRGLAKNIQYF.

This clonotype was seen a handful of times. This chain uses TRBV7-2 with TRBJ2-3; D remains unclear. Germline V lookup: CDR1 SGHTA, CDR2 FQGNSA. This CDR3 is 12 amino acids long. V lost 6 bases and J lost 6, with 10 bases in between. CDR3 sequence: CASSFSADTQYF. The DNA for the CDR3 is TGTGCCAGCAGTTTTTCAGCCGATACGCAGTATTTT.

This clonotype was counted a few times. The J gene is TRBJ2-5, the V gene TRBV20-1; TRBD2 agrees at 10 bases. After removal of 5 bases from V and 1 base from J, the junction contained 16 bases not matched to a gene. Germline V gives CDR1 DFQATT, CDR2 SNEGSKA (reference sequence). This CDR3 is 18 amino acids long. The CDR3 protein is CSAPSQLAGSYSQETQYF. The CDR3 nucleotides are TGCAGTGCTCCGTCCCAACTAGCGGGATCCTACAGCCAAGAGACCCAGTACTTC.

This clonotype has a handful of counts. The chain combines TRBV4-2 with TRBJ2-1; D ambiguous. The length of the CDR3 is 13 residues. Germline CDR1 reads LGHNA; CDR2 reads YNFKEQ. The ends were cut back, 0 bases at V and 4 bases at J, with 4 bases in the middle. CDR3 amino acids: CASSQEGYNEQFF. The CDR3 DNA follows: TGTGCCAGCAGCCAAGAGGGGTACAATGAGCAGTTCTTC.

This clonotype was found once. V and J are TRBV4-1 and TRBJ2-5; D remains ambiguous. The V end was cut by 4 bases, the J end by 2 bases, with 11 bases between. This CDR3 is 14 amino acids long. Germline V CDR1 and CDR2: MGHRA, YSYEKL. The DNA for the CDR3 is TGCGCCAGCAGCCGAGAAGGCAGTCAAGAGACCCAGTACTTC. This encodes CASSREGSQETQYF.

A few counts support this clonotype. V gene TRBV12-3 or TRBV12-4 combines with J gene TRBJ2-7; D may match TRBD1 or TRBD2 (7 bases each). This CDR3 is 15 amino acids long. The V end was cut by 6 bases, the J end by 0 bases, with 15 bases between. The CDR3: CASSTGGQASYEQYF. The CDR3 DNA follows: TGTGCCAGCAGCACGGGAGGACAGGCCTCCTACGAGCAGTACTTC.

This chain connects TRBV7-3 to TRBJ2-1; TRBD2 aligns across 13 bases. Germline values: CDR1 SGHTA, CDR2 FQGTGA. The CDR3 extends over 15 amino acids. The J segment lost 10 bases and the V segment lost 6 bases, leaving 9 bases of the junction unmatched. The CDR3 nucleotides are TGTGCCAGCAGTATGGGACTAGCGGGATCGGGAGAGCAGTTCTTC. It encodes CASSMGLAGSGEQFF.

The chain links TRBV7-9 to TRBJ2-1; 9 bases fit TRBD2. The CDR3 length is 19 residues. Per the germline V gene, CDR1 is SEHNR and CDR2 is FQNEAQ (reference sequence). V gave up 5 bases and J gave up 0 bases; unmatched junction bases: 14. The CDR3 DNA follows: TGTGCCAGCAGCCCCGGCCCCCAGCGGGAGGTTAGCTCCTACAATGAGCAGTTCTTC. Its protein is CASSPGPQREVSSYNEQFF.

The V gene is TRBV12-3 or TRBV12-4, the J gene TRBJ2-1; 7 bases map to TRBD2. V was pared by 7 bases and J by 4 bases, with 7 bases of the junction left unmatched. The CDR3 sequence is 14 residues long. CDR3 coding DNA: TGTGCCAGCAATGGGCTAGCGGCATACAATGAGCAGTTCTTC. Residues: CASNGLAAYNEQFF.

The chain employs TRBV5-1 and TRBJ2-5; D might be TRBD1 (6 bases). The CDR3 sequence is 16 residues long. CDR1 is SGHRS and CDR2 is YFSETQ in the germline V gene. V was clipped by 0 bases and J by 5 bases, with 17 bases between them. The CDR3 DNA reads TGCGCCAGCAGCTTGGGAGCAGCCCCAGGGGAGGAGACCCAGTACTTC. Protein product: CASSLGAAPGEETQYF.

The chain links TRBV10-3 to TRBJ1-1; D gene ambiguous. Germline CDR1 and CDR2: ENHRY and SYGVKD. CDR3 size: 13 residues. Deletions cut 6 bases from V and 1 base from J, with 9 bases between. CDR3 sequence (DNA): TGTGCCATCAGGGACCGCGAGAACACTGAAGCTTTCTTT. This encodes CAIRDRENTEAFF.

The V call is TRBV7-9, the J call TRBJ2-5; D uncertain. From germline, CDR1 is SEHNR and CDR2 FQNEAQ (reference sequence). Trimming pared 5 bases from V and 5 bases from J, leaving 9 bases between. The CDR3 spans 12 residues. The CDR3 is CASSPDFETQYF. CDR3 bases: TGTGCCAGCAGCCCAGATTTTGAGACCCAGTACTTC.

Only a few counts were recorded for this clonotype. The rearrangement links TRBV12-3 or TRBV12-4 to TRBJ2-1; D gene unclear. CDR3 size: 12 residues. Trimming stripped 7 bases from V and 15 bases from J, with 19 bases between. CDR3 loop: CASTHTGEPGFF. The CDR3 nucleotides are TGTGCCAGCACCCACACCGGCGAACCCGGGTTCTTC.